Each of the 25 T cell receptor beta chains below was sequenced from the same sample in a study of molecular identifiers for immune sequencing clone quantification. Each CDR3 protein gets one entry after TCRdb re-called the PCR reads with MiXCR. Of approximately 63,000 distinct CDR3 sequences detected, approximately 18% appear once; the ten largest clones hold about 1.5%. Sequencing was done on a sample of naive CD8+ T cells from blood, with Jurkat cell RNA spiked in. The subset is: FACS-sorted CD8+CD4-CCR7+CD45RA+ naive T cells. These receptors all come from a human donor in good health. Some libraries in this study had Jurkat cell RNA spiked in.

V usage is TRBV20-1 and J usage is TRBJ2-2, with unresolved D. V gave up 3 bases and J gave up 4 bases, with 9 bases separating them. Germline lookup yields CDR1 DFQATT and CDR2 SNEGSKA (reference sequence). The CDR3 loop spans 13 amino acids. The CDR3 nucleotides are TGCAGTGCTAGTCTTGAGTTCACCGGGGAGCTGTTTTTT. Translated, it gives CSASLEFTGELFF.

As concerns this clonotype: A read error is possible here, since a much larger clone lies one base away. The chain links TRBV27 to TRBJ1-5; TRBD1 matches 7 bases. Germline CDR1 reads MNHEY; CDR2 reads SMNVEV (reference sequence). J gave up 6 bases and V 9 bases, and 8 bases lay outside the gene matches. This CDR3 contains 13 residues. The CDR3 DNA is TGTGCCAGTCAGGGGGGCAGTACTCAGCCCCAGCATTTT. Protein: CASQGGSTQPQHF.

A word on this clonotype: A much more abundant neighbour one base away suggests this may be a read error. In this CDR3 the conserved last residue, phenylalanine or tryptophan, is missing, so a read error is likely. The rearrangement uses TRBV11-3 and TRBJ2-1, with no clear D. V was pared by 0 bases and J by 2 bases, with 14 bases between. The CDR3 spans 17 residues. The germline V gene encodes CDR1 SGHNT and CDR2 YENEEA. The DNA for the CDR3 is TGTGCCAGCAGCTTAGATCGGACCCCCCAGGCCTACAATGAGCAGTTCATC. Translated, it gives CASSLDRTPQAYNEQFI.

The J gene is TRBJ2-2, the V gene TRBV4-1; D is possibly TRBD2 (5 bases). CDR1 is MGHRA, CDR2 YSYEKL, per germline. V was pared by 3 bases and J by 6 bases, with 11 bases between. This CDR3 has 14 residues. CDR3 nucleotide sequence: TGCGCCAGCAGCCATCCGGGGAGTCCCGGGGAGCTGTTTTTT. Encoded protein: CASSHPGSPGELFF.

With respect to this clonotype: A junction end diverges from the germline sequence, so it may reflect a read error. The rearrangement uses TRBV19 and TRBJ1-4, with D tentatively TRBD1 (5 bases). The CDR3 runs to 14 residues. Germline CDR1 and CDR2: LNHDA and SQIVND (reference sequence). CDR3: CASSSGWGREKLFF. For the CDR3, the DNA is TGTGCCAGCAGTAGCGGTTGGGGACGCGAAAAACTGTTTTTT.

This clonotype was counted many times. This rearrangement joins TRBV28 to TRBJ1-5; D perhaps matches TRBD1 (5 bases). The CDR3 length is 14 residues. Germline CDR1 is MDHEN and CDR2 is SYDVKM. Deletions cut 7 bases from V and 6 bases from J, with 16 bases between. The CDR3, as DNA: TGTGCCAGCACACCCCAGGGAGATGGTCAGCCCCAGCATTTT. Amino acids: CASTPQGDGQPQHF.

In its sample, this clonotype was seen many times. This chain joins TRBV4-1 and TRBJ2-1; D is possibly TRBD1 (6 bases). The CDR3 is 11 amino acids. The germline gives CDR1 MGHRA, CDR2 YSYEKL. V was trimmed by 6 bases and J by 7 bases, leaving 7 bases between them. CDR3 nucleotide sequence: TGCGCCAGCAGTCAGGGGAATGAGCAGTTCTTC. Protein: CASSQGNEQFF.

The rearrangement joins TRBV27 to TRBJ2-1; the D is unclear. With 6 bases removed from V and 0 bases from J, the gap between germline ends came to 12 bases. Germline-derived CDR1 and CDR2 are MNHEY and SMNVEV (reference sequence). The CDR3 extends over 15 amino acids. This chain's CDR3 is CASSLLKSSYNEQFF. As DNA, the CDR3 is TGTGCCAGCAGCCTTCTTAAAAGCTCCTACAATGAGCAGTTCTTC.

This clonotype has at least ten counts. The rearrangement links TRBV4-1 to TRBJ2-1; D call uncertain. The CDR3 contains 15 residues. Germline V CDR1 and CDR2: MGHRA, YSYEKL. Trimming pared 4 bases from V and 5 bases from J, leaving 15 bases between. CDR3 region: CASSPERTVDNEQFF. The CDR3 region has the DNA TGCGCCAGCAGCCCTGAACGGACGGTAGACAATGAGCAGTTCTTC.

A word on this clonotype: One end of the junction is discordant with germline, which a read error may explain. This rearrangement joins TRBV6-5 to TRBJ2-3; the D is unclear. Germline loops: CDR1 MNHEY, CDR2 SVGAGI. The CDR3 loop spans 14 amino acids. This chain's CDR3 is CAISYGLSTDTQYF. The CDR3 DNA reads TGTGCCATCAGTTACGGCCTAAGCACGGATACGCAGTATTTT.

As regards this clonotype: Just one base apart from a much larger clone, this may be a read error. Lacking the conserved final phenylalanine or tryptophan, this CDR3 likely reflects a read error. CDR3 loop: CASSDLAASTDTQYL. The CDR3 region has the DNA TGTGCCAGCAGTGACCTAGCGGCTAGCACAGATACGCAGTATCTT. The chain has TRBV2 and TRBJ2-3, with 7 nucleotides matching TRBD2. The CDR3 totals 15 residues. The V gene end was trimmed by 3 bases and the J gene end by 0 bases; junction bases not matched to a gene: 3. The germline CDR1 and CDR2 sequences are SNHLY and FYNNEI.

This clonotype was observed at least ten times. The chain couples TRBV2 to TRBJ2-7; 9 nucleotides agree with TRBD2. Germline CDR1 and CDR2: SNHLY and FYNNEI. The J segment lost 1 base and the V segment lost 4 bases, leaving 2 bases of the junction unmatched. The CDR3 length is 14 residues. Here the CDR3 DNA reads TGTGCCAGCAGTGTCACTAGCGGGTCCTACGAGCAGTACTTC. Amino acids: CASSVTSGSYEQYF. Combining the CDR3 with reference TRBV2 and TRBJ2-7 gives the whole variable domain EPEVTQTPSHQVTQMGQEVILRCVPISNHLYFYWYRQILGQKVEFLVSFYNNEISEKSEIFDDQFSVERPDGSNFTLKIRSTKLEDSAMYFCASSVTSGSYEQYFGPGTRLTVT.

This clonotype appeared many times. The chain has TRBV7-9 and TRBJ2-3, with 7 bases identical to TRBD2. In germline, CDR1 is SEHNR, CDR2 FQNEAQ (reference sequence). The V segment lost 6 bases and the J segment 1 base; nucleotides outside the gene matches: 10. CDR3 length equals 16 residues. The chain's CDR3 is CASRPEAGTRTDTQYF. The CDR3 DNA is TGTGCCAGCAGACCCGAAGCGGGAACGCGCACAGATACGCAGTATTTT. Full variable domain (remainder filled in from reference TRBV7-9 and TRBJ2-3): DTGVSQNPRHKITKRGQNVTFRCDPISEHNRLYWYRQTLGQGPEFLTYFQNEAQLEKSRLLSDRFSAERPKGSFSTLEIQRTEQGDSAMYLCASRPEAGTRTDTQYFGPGTRLTVL.

Remarks on this clonotype: A read error may be the cause here, since a much bigger clone is one base away. The rearrangement uses TRBV6-2 or TRBV6-3 and TRBJ1-2; D gene uncertain. Germline V gene data show CDR1 as MNHEY and CDR2 as SVGEGT. There are 13 residues in the CDR3. The CDR3 DNA reads TGTGCCAGCAGTTATGGTCTAAACTATGGCGACACCTTC. Translation gives CASSYGLNYGDTF.

On this clonotype: One base away lies a much larger clone, so this may be a sequencing read error. The CDR3 bases are TGTGCCAGCAGCTCAGTTGTCAGCTTGAACACTGAAGCTTTCTTT. Its translation is CASSSVVSLNTEAFF. The chain employs TRBV11-2 and TRBJ1-1; D remains ambiguous. V lost 4 bases and J lost 0, with 12 bases in between. Per germline, CDR1 SGHAT and CDR2 FQNNGV. The length of the CDR3 is 15 residues.

With regard to this clonotype: This clone may be a read error of a much larger clone one base away. The rearrangement joins TRBV28 to TRBJ1-4; a weak D match, TRBD1 (6 bases). The CDR3 runs to 16 residues. Germline CDR1 and CDR2: MDHEN and SYDVKM. V gave up 4 bases and J gave up 3 bases, with 15 bases separating them. CDR3 DNA sequence: TGTGCCAGCAGTTGGCGGGGGGCGCATGCTAATGAAAAACTGTTTTTT. It encodes CASSWRGAHANEKLFF.

Concerning this clonotype: The germline gene is not matched at one end of the junction; a read error may be the cause. The rearrangement joins TRBV2 to TRBJ1-2; TRBD1 matches 8 bases. The CDR3 covers 20 residues. Germline values: CDR1 SNHLY, CDR2 FYNNEI. For the CDR3, the DNA is TGTGCCAGCAGAGAAGGTCTTCTTAGACAGGGGTTAGTTTTTGACTATGGCTACACCTTC. It is translated as CASREGLLRQGLVFDYGYTF. The entire variable domain, with the rest obtained from reference TRBV2 and TRBJ1-2, is as follows: EPEVTQTPSHQVTQMGQEVILRCVPISNHLYFYWYRQILGQKVEFLVSFYNNEISEKSEIFDDQFSVERPDGSNFTLKIRSTKLEDSAMYFCASREGLLRQGLVFDYGYTFGSGTRLTVV.

This clonotype occurred many times. V gene TRBV24-1 combines with J gene TRBJ2-3; 8 bases match TRBD1. The length of the CDR3 is 13 residues. The ends lost 6 bases at V and 6 bases at J; junction bases unmatched: 4. Looked up from germline, CDR1 is KGHDR and CDR2 is SFDVKD. The CDR3 reads CATSLNRGDTQYF. CDR3 nucleotide sequence: TGTGCCACCAGTCTTAACAGGGGGGATACGCAGTATTTT.

The J gene is TRBJ2-2, the V gene TRBV6-6; D may be TRBD1 (5 bases). Between the trimmed V and J ends, which lost 1 base and 1 base, there was a span of 10 bases. CDR1 is MNHNY, CDR2 SVGAGI, per germline (reference sequence). This CDR3 has 16 residues. The CDR3 coding sequence is TGTGCCAGCAGTTACTATGACAGCTGGAACACCGGGGAGCTGTTTTTT. This sequence encodes CASSYYDSWNTGELFF.

This clonotype has ten or more counts. The chain couples TRBV24-1 to TRBJ2-3; 10 bases are shared with TRBD1. The CDR3 consists of 18 residues. V lost 0 bases to trimming and J lost 4 bases; unmatched junction nucleotides: 9. Germline loops: CDR1 KGHDR, CDR2 SFDVKD. In DNA form, the CDR3 reads TGTGCCACCAGTGATTTGGTTGAGGGACAGGGGAATTCAGATACGCAGTATTTT. It codes for CATSDLVEGQGNSDTQYF.

A word on this clonotype: This may be a read error, as it is one base from a much larger clone. The chain uses TRBV3-1 and TRBJ1-1; a possible D gene is TRBD1 (5 bases). CDR3 length equals 15 residues. Germline CDR1 is LGHDT and CDR2 is YNNKEL (reference sequence). In DNA, the CDR3 is TGTGCCGGCAGCCCCCAGGCAGGGCTGAACACTGAAGCTTTCTTT. Encoded protein: CAGSPQAGLNTEAFF. Drawing the rest from reference TRBV3-1 and TRBJ1-1, the complete variable domain is DTAVSQTPKYLVTQMGNDKSIKCEQNLGHDTMYWYKQDSKKFLKIMFSYNNKELIINETVPNRFSPKSPDKAHLNLHINSLELGDSAVYFCAGSPQAGLNTEAFFGQGTRLTVV.

Turning to this clonotype: A much larger clone lies a single base off, so this may be a read error. This chain links TRBV7-9 with TRBJ2-7; the D gene is possibly TRBD1 (5 bases). Trimming took off 4 bases at V and 6 bases at J, with 13 bases between the two ends. The CDR3 has 13 amino acids. CDR1 and CDR2 (germline): SEHNR, FQNEAQ (reference sequence). CDR3 DNA: TGTGCCAGCAGCTCAGGGTTTCCCTGCGAGCAGTACTTC. This encodes CASSSGFPCEQYF.

This clonotype was observed many times. The CDR3 coding sequence is TGTGCCAGCAGCGTGACCGGGACGGCCATGAACACTGAAGCTTTCTTT. This encodes CASSVTGTAMNTEAFF. The rearrangement joins TRBV9 to TRBJ1-1, with D possibly TRBD1 on 5 matching bases. V lost 2 bases to trimming and J lost 0 bases, with 14 bases between them. CDR1 is SGDLS, CDR2 YYNGEE, per germline. The CDR3 loop spans 16 amino acids.

This clonotype has ten or more counts. The V call is TRBV29-1, the J call TRBJ2-2; D is ambiguous. The CDR3 runs 14 residues. V lost 4 bases and J lost 5, with 14 bases in between. The germline V gene encodes CDR1 SQVTM and CDR2 ANQGSEA. The CDR3 sequence: CSVVMLLGTGELFF. CDR3 DNA: TGCAGCGTTGTAATGCTACTTGGGACCGGGGAGCTGTTTTTT.

This clonotype was detected ten times or more. The chain combines TRBV28 with TRBJ1-1; TRBD1 might be the D (5 bases). This CDR3 has 15 amino acids. The ends were cut back, 3 bases at V and 4 bases at J, with 15 bases in the middle. Germline assignment: CDR1 MDHEN and CDR2 SYDVKM. The CDR3 spells CASSFQGLWGTEAFF. In DNA form, the CDR3 reads TGTGCCAGCAGTTTTCAGGGTCTTTGGGGCACTGAAGCTTTCTTT.